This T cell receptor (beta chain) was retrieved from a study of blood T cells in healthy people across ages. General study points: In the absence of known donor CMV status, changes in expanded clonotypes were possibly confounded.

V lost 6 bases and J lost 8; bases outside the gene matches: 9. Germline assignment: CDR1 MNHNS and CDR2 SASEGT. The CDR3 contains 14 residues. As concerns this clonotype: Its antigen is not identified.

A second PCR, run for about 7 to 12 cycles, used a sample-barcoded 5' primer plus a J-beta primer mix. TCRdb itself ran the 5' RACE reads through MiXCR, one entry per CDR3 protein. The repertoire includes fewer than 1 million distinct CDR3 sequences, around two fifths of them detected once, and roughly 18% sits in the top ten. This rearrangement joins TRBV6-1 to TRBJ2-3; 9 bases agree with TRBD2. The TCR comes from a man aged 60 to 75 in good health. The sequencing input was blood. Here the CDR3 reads CASRELAGLRTQYF. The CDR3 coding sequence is TGTGCCAGCAGAGAACTAGCGGGCCTTCGTACGCAGTATTTT.